This is a list of T cell receptor beta chains from one sample in a study of blood T cell repertoires in COVID-19. The repertoire was sequenced with immunoSEQ multiplex PCR; TCRdb's copy has only in-frame clones and lacks some. The data show about 100,000 clones, about nine tenths seen once. Sequenced input: peripheral blood. The receptors originated from a man aged 45-65 years with active COVID-19. Each CDR3 is given with its conserved first and last residue. The D gene is left open where the match is weak. Rows give clone size only sometimes, using once, few, many, or a class for an expanded clone.

J: TRBJ2-1
V: TRBV7-2
D: -
size: few
CDR3: CASSLDGEAYNEQFF
DNA: TGTGCCAGCAGCTTAGATGGGGAGGCCTACAATGAGCAGTTCTTC

J: TRBJ2-5
V: TRBV19
D: TRBD1
size: -
CDR3: CASSIDGQGREETQYF
DNA: TGTGCCAGTAGTATAGATGGACAGGGGAGGGAAGAGACCCAGTACTTC

J: TRBJ2-4
V: TRBV20-1
D: TRBD1
size: -
CDR3: CSASGQGGNIQYF
DNA: TGCAGTGCTAGTGGACAGGGTGGGAACATTCAGTACTTC

J: TRBJ1-1
V: TRBV11-2
D: -
size: -
CDR3: CASSLDIHSSGAFF
DNA: TGTGCCAGCAGCTTAGATATTCATAGTTCCGGAGCTTTCTTT

J: TRBJ1-2
V: TRBV4-1
D: -
size: -
CDR3: CASSQGRDWRDYTF
DNA: TGCGCCAGCAGCCAAGGCCGCGACTGGAGGGACTACACCTTC

J: TRBJ1-2
V: TRBV19
D: -
size: -
CDR3: CASSRSKGTTSADGYTF
DNA: TGTGCCAGTAGTCGGAGTAAGGGGACTACTTCCGCTGATGGCTACACCTTC

J: TRBJ1-2
V: TRBV2
D: -
size: -
CDR3: CASRGDLFNYGYTF
DNA: TGTGCCAGCAGGGGGGACTTATTTAACTATGGCTACACCTTC

J: TRBJ2-3
V: TRBV19
D: -
size: -
CDR3: CASNTGWTDTQYF
DNA: TGTGCCAGTAACACAGGGTGGACAGATACGCAGTATTTT

J: TRBJ2-2
V: TRBV3-1/TRBV3-2
D: TRBD2
size: -
CDR3: CASSQVAGGTGELFF
DNA: TGTGCCAGCAGCCAAGTTGCGGGGGGAACCGGGGAGCTGTTTTTT

J: TRBJ2-5
V: TRBV11-3
D: -
size: -
CDR3: CASSLGANGETQYF
DNA: TGTGCCAGCAGTTTAGGTGCAAACGGGGAGACCCAGTACTTC

J: TRBJ2-3
V: TRBV5-1
D: TRBD2
size: -
CDR3: CASRVSSGPLTDTQYF
DNA: TGCGCCAGCAGGGTATCTAGCGGGCCCCTCACAGATACGCAGTATTTT

J: TRBJ1-2
V: TRBV10-3
D: TRBD1
size: -
CDR3: CAISGGQGALSNYGYTF
DNA: TGTGCCATCAGTGGGGGACAGGGGGCCCTTTCAAACTATGGCTACACCTTC

J: TRBJ2-3
V: TRBV4-1
D: TRBD2
size: -
CDR3: CASSQDRAGGFADTQYF
DNA: TGCGCCAGCAGCCAAGATCGGGCGGGGGGGTTTGCAGATACGCAGTATTTT

J: TRBJ2-5
V: TRBV29-1
D: TRBD2
size: -
CDR3: CSVRPGSGSETQYF
DNA: TGCAGCGTCCGTCCGGGTAGCGGGAGTGAGACCCAGTACTTC

J: TRBJ2-3
V: TRBV6-1
D: -
size: -
CDR3: CASSDIGRDSTDTQYF
DNA: TGTGCCAGCAGTGATATAGGCAGGGATTCTACAGATACGCAGTATTTT

J: TRBJ1-4
V: TRBV7-9
D: TRBD1
size: few
CDR3: CASSRYRGTNEKLFF
DNA: TGTGCCAGCAGCAGATACAGGGGGACTAATGAAAAACTGTTTTTT

J: TRBJ2-1
V: TRBV5-1
D: TRBD2
size: -
CDR3: CASSSQTSGGLNEQFF
DNA: TGCGCCAGCAGCTCACAGACTAGCGGGGGGCTCAATGAGCAGTTCTTC

J: TRBJ1-2
V: TRBV19
D: -
size: -
CDR3: CASRDRRNNYGYTF
DNA: TGTGCCAGTAGGGACAGAAGAAATAACTATGGCTACACCTTC

J: TRBJ1-6
V: TRBV28
D: -
size: -
CDR3: CASRGPGGYNSPLHF
DNA: TGTGCCAGCAGGGGGCCGGGGGGTTATAATTCACCCCTCCACTTT

J: TRBJ2-1
V: TRBV7-8
D: -
size: -
CDR3: CASSFLVWERSNYNEQFF
DNA: TGTGCCAGCAGCTTTTTAGTGTGGGAGCGGAGCAACTACAATGAGCAGTTCTTC

J: TRBJ1-2
V: TRBV5-1
D: -
size: -
CDR3: CASSPVGVQTTYGYTF
DNA: TGCGCCAGCAGCCCGGTAGGGGTCCAGACCACCTATGGCTACACCTTC

J: TRBJ2-3
V: TRBV5-1
D: TRBD1
size: few
CDR3: CASSLFGGQGGTDTQYF
DNA: TGCGCCAGCAGCTTGTTTGGCGGACAGGGAGGCACAGATACGCAGTATTTT

J: TRBJ2-5
V: TRBV5-4
D: -
size: -
CDR3: CASSPGTGGGQETQYF
DNA: TGTGCCAGCAGTCCTGGCACGGGTGGTGGCCAAGAGACCCAGTACTTC

J: TRBJ1-2
V: TRBV6-5
D: TRBD1
size: -
CDR3: CASNRGQGNYGYTF
DNA: TGTGCCAGCAACCGAGGACAGGGGAACTATGGCTACACCTTC

J: TRBJ1-5
V: TRBV20-1
D: TRBD1
size: -
CDR3: CSASRQGARSNQPQHF
DNA: TGCAGTGCTAGTCGACAGGGGGCGCGGAGCAATCAGCCCCAGCATTTT

J: TRBJ1-1
V: TRBV9
D: -
size: -
CDR3: CASSARQGNTEAFF
DNA: TGTGCCAGCAGCGCTCGCCAGGGTAACACTGAAGCTTTCTTT

J: TRBJ2-3
V: TRBV4-1
D: -
size: -
CDR3: CASSQVGGATDTQYF
DNA: TGCGCCAGCAGCCAAGTAGGGGGGGCCACAGATACGCAGTATTTT

J: TRBJ1-5
V: TRBV19
D: TRBD1
size: -
CDR3: CASSTTGGNQPQHF
DNA: TGTGCCAGTAGTACGACAGGGGGCAATCAGCCCCAGCATTTT

J: TRBJ2-3
V: TRBV19
D: -
size: once
CDR3: CASSPSRADTQYF
DNA: TGTGCCAGTAGTCCCTCCAGGGCAGATACGCAGTATTTT

J: TRBJ2-1
V: TRBV14
D: TRBD2
size: -
CDR3: CASSPQASGIRFF
DNA: TGTGCCAGCAGCCCCCAAGCTAGCGGGATTCGGTTCTTC

J: TRBJ2-3
V: TRBV5-1
D: TRBD2
size: -
CDR3: CASSVQGGGNTDTQYF
DNA: TGCGCCAGCAGCGTGCAGGGCGGGGGGAACACAGATACGCAGTATTTT

J: TRBJ1-2
V: TRBV5-1
D: -
size: -
CDR3: CASSGQKSRGDYGYTF
DNA: TGCGCCAGCAGCGGTCAGAAATCCCGGGGGGACTATGGCTACACCTTC

J: TRBJ2-1
V: TRBV13
D: -
size: -
CDR3: CASSYARTRGYNEQFF
DNA: TGTGCCAGCAGCTACGCCCGGACTAGGGGGTACAATGAGCAGTTCTTC

J: TRBJ1-1
V: TRBV12-3/TRBV12-4
D: -
size: -
CDR3: CASSLSWRSEAFF
DNA: TGTGCCAGCAGTTTAAGTTGGAGATCGGAAGCTTTCTTT

J: TRBJ1-1
V: TRBV10-3
D: -
size: few
CDR3: CATVELLNTEAFF
DNA: TGTGCCACCGTCGAACTGCTTAACACTGAAGCTTTCTTT